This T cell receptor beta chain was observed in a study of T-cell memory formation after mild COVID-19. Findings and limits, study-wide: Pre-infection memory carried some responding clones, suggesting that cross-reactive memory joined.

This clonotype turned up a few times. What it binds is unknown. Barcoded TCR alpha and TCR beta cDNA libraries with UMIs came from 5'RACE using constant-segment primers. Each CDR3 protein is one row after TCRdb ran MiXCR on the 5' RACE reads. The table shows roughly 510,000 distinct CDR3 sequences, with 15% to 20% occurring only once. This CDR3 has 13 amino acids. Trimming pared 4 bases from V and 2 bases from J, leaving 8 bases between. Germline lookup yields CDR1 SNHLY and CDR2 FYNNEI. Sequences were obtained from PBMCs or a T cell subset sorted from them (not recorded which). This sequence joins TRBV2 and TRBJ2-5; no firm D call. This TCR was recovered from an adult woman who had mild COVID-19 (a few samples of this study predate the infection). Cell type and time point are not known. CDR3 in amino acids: CASSVWDQETQYF. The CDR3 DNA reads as TGTGCCAGCAGTGTATGGGATCAAGAGACCCAGTACTTC.